These 8 T cell receptor beta chains came from one sample sequenced in a study of T cells in Graves' hyperthyroidism and ophthalmopathy. The CDR3 regions of TCR beta were amplified from RNA transcripts. Carried out on the TCR CDR3, a first-round RT-PCR used the HTBI primer set. TCRdb processed the multiplex PCR reads anew with MiXCR; each CDR3 protein has one entry. Of 300,000 to 450,000 distinct CDR3 sequences listed, more than 15% are singletons. The sequencing sample was made of blood. The receptors were sampled from a woman in her late teens or twenties with Graves' hyperthyroidism that later progressed to Graves' ophthalmopathy.

At least ten counts were recorded for this clonotype. V and J are TRBV7-2 and TRBJ1-1, with no clear D. Germline assignment: CDR1 SGHTA and CDR2 FQGNSA. The V gene lost 4 bases and the J gene lost 0 bases, with 9 bases spanning the gap. This CDR3 has 14 amino acids. CDR3 sequence reads: CASSSEGMNTEAFF. The CDR3 nucleotides are TGTGCCAGCAGCTCAGAAGGGATGAACACTGAAGCTTTCTTT.

This clonotype was observed at least ten times. The rearrangement links TRBV6-2 or TRBV6-3 to TRBJ2-1; TRBD2 aligns across 9 bases. The germline V gene has CDR1 MNHEY and CDR2 SVGEGT. The CDR3 runs 15 residues. J lost 4 bases, V lost 0 bases, and 1 base had no gene match. The CDR3 sequence: CASSYSSGSYNEQFF. The CDR3 DNA follows: TGTGCCAGCAGTTACTCTAGCGGGAGTTACAATGAGCAGTTCTTC.

The rearrangement joins TRBV2 to TRBJ2-2; TRBD2 matches 8 bases. This CDR3 region has 14 residues. V gave up 1 base and J gave up 8 bases; unmatched junction bases: 3. Germline V lookup: CDR1 SNHLY, CDR2 FYNNEI. This CDR3 reads CASSEGGLVGELFF. CDR3 sequence (DNA): TGTGCCAGCAGTGAAGGGGGACTAGTGGGGGAGCTGTTTTTT.

J is TRBJ2-2 and V is TRBV27; no clear D gene. V lost 5 bases to trimming and J lost 2 bases, with 3 bases between them. The V gene's germline CDR1 is MNHEY and CDR2 SMNVEV (reference sequence). CDR3 length equals 12 residues. CDR3 protein: CASSDNTGELFF. DNA of the CDR3: TGTGCCAGCAGTGATAACACCGGGGAGCTGTTTTTT.

As regards this clonotype: This clone may be a read error of a much larger clone one base away. The chain links TRBV7-2 to TRBJ2-5; TRBD2 aligns across 10 bases. The CDR3 runs 14 residues. V dropped 5 bases and J dropped 4; count of bases not matched to a gene: 4. The V gene's germline CDR1 is SGHTA and CDR2 FQGNSA. Here the CDR3 reads CASSPASGRETQYF. CDR3 in DNA: TGTGCCAGCAGCCCGGCTAGCGGGAGAGAGACCCAGTACTTC.

The rearrangement joins TRBV11-3 to TRBJ2-2; unclear D gene. Germline CDR1 reads SGHNT; CDR2 reads YENEEA. Between the trimmed V and J ends, which lost 5 bases and 3 bases, there was a span of 10 bases. CDR3 size: 14 residues. The CDR3 DNA follows: TGTGCCAGCAGCCAGGCCCAGGACACCGGGGAGCTGTTTTTT. Residues: CASSQAQDTGELFF.

CDR3 sequence (DNA): TGTGCCAGCAGCCCTCTATCGACTAGCGGGAGGGAGCAGTTCTTC. It codes for CASSPLSTSGREQFF. The chain recombines TRBV11-1 with TRBJ2-1; 13 positions match TRBD2. The CDR3 has 15 residues. With V trimmed by 5 bases and J by 10 bases, 8 bases remained unmatched. Germline CDR1 is SGHAT and CDR2 is FQDESV (reference sequence).

This clonotype was seen more than once but under ten times. The chain couples TRBV27 to TRBJ2-5, with 8 bases fitting TRBD1. This CDR3 region has 16 residues. The V segment lost 0 bases and the J segment 5 bases; nucleotides outside the gene matches: 8. Germline CDR1 MNHEY, CDR2 SMNVEV (reference sequence). CDR3 nucleotides: TGTGCCAGCAGTTTATCGCCAGGGGGCTCGGTTGAGACCCAGTACTTC. It codes for CASSLSPGGSVETQYF.